Given below is one T cell receptor (beta chain) in context. Its cognate antigen is unknown. Deep-level settings were used for running the assay. The assay was immunoSEQ multiplex PCR, and TCRdb's table has in-frame clones only and misses some. Here the sample spans under 600,000 clones, about 96% being singletons. The sample comes from a study of shared clonotypes between healthy human individuals. Study-level results: Lower generation probabilities were found for non-shared clonotypes than for those shared by all four donors.

In germline, CDR1 is MDHEN, CDR2 SYDVKM. The CDR3 totals 13 residues. Trimming pared 7 bases from V and 8 bases from J, leaving 14 bases between. Adult donors, all healthy and HIV-negative, had no recent acute infections or vaccinations. The receptor was isolated from a woman younger than 45 in good health. J is TRBJ2-2 and V is TRBV28; no definite D call. Sequenced: naive CD4+ T cells sorted from blood. Indicated subset: CD45RA+ positively selected. CDR3 sequence (DNA): TGTGCCAGCATCAATAGAAAGAGGGGGGAGCTGTTTTTT. The encoded protein is CASINRKRGELFF.